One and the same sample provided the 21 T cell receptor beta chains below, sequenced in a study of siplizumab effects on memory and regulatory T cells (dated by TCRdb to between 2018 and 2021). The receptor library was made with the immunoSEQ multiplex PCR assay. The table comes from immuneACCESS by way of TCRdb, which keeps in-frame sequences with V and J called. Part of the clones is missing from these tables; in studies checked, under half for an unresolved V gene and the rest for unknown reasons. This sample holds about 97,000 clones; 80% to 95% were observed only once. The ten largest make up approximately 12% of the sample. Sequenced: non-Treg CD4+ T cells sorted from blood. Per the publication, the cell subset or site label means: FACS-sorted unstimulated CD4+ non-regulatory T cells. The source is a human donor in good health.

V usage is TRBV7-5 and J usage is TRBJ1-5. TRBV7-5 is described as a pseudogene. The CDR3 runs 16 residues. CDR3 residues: CARSPRGGNVDQPQHF. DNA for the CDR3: TGTGCCAGAAGCCCAAGGGGCGGGAATGTGGATCAGCCCCAGCATTTT.

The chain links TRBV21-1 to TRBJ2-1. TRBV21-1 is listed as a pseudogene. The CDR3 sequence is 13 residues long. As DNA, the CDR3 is TGTGCCAGCAGCAAAGGGAGCGTGGGGGAGCAGTTCTTC. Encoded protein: CASSKGSVGEQFF.

In DNA form, the CDR3 reads TGTGCCAGCAGCGCAACGCCGGTGCGGGGGGTGACCCAGTACTTC. Its protein is CASSATPVRGVTQYF. The V and J genes are TRBV7-2 and TRBJ2-5, with 8 bases fitting TRBD2. The V segment lost 5 bases and the J segment 7 bases; nucleotides outside the gene matches: 12. Germline assignment: CDR1 SGHTA and CDR2 FQGNSA. The CDR3 sequence is 15 residues long. The full variable domain, in which reference TRBV7-2 and TRBJ2-5 provide the parts outside the CDR3, is GAGVSQSPSNKVTEKGKDVELRCDPISGHTALYWYRQSLGQGLEFLIYFQGNSAPDKSGLPSDRFSAERTGGSVSTLTIQRTQQEDSAVYLCASSATPVRGVTQYFGPGTRLLVL.

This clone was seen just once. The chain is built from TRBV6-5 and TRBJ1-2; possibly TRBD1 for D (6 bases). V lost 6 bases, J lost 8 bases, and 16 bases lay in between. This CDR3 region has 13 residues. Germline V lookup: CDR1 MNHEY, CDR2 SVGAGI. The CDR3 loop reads CASSPRAGEGYTF. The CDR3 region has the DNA TGTGCCAGCAGCCCCCGAGCAGGGGAGGGCTACACCTTC.

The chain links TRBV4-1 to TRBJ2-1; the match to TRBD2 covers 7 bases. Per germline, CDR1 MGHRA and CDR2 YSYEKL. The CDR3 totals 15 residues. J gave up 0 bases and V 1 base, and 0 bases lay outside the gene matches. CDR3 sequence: CASSQGGSSYNEQFF. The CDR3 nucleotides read TGCGCCAGCAGCCAAGGCGGGAGCTCCTACAATGAGCAGTTCTTC.

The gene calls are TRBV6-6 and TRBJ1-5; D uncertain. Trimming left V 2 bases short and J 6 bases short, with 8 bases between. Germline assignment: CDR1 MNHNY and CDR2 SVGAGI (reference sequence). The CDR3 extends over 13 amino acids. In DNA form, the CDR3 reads TGTGCCAGCAGTTACGGCATGGGTCAGCCCCAGCATTTT. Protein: CASSYGMGQPQHF.

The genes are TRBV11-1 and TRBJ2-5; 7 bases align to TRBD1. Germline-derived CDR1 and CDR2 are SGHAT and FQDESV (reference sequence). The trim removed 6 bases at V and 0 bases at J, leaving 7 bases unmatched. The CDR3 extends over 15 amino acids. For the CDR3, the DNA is TGTGCCAGCAGGGAACAGGGGCTCCACCAAGAGACCCAGTACTTC. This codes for CASREQGLHQETQYF.

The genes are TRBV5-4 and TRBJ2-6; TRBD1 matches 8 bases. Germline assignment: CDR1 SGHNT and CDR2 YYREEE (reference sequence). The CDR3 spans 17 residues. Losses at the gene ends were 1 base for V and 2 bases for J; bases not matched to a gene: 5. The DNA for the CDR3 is TGTGCCAGCAGCTTGAACAGGGGGTCGACTGGGGCCAACGTCCTGACTTTC. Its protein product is CASSLNRGSTGANVLTF.

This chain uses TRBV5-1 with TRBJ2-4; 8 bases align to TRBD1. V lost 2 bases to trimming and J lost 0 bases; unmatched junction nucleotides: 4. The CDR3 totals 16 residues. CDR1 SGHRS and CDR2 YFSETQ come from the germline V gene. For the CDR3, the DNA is TGCGCCAGCAGCTTAGGGACAGGAGAAGCCAAAAACATTCAGTACTTC. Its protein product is CASSLGTGEAKNIQYF.

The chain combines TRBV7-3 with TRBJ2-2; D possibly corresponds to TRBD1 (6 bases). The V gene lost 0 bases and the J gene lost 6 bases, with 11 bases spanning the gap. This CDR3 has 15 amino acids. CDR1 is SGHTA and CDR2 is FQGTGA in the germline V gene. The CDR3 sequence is CASSLTGQRAGELFF. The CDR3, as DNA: TGTGCCAGCAGCTTAACCGGACAGAGGGCCGGGGAGCTGTTTTTT.

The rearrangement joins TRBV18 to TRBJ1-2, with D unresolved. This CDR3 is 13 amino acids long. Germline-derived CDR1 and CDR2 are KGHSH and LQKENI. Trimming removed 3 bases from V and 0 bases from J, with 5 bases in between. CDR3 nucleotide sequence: TGTGCCAGCTCACCCGCAGCTAACTATGGCTACACCTTC. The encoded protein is CASSPAANYGYTF.

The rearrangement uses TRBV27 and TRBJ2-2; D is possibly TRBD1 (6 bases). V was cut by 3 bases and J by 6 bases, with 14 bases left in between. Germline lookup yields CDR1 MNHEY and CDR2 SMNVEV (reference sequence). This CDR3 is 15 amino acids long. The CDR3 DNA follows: TGTGCCAGCAGTTTGGGGCAGGGGTTTCCCGGGGAGCTGTTTTTT. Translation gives CASSLGQGFPGELFF.

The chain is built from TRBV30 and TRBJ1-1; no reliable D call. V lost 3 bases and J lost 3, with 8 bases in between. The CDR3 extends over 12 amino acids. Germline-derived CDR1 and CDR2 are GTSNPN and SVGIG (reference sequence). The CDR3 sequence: CAWSVGHTEAFF. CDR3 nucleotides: TGTGCCTGGAGCGTCGGACACACTGAAGCTTTCTTT.

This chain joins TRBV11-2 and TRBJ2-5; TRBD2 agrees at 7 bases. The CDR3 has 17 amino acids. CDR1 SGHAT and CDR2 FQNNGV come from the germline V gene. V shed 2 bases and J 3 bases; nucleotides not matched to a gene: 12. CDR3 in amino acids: CASSLRGQRELKETQYF. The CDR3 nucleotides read TGTGCCAGCAGCTTACGGGGTCAGCGGGAATTAAAAGAGACCCAGTACTTC.

For the CDR3, the DNA is TGTGCCAGCGGCTCCGGGACACCCTACGAGCAGTACTTC. Protein sequence: CASGSGTPYEQYF. The V gene is TRBV27, the J gene TRBJ2-7; a weak D match, TRBD1 (6 bases). The CDR3 has 13 amino acids. V lost 8 bases to trimming and J lost 2 bases, with 13 bases between them. In germline, CDR1 is MNHEY, CDR2 SMNVEV (reference sequence).

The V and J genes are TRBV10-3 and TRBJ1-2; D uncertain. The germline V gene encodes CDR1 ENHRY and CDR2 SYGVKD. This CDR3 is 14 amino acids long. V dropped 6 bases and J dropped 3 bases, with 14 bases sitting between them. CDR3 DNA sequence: TGTGCCATCAGGAGAGACGGGATGGACTATGGCTACACCTTC. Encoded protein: CAIRRDGMDYGYTF.

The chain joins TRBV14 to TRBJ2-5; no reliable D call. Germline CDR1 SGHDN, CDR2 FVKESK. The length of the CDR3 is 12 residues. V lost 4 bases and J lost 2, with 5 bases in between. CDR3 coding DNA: TGTGCCAGCAGCCTCAAGCAAGAGACCCAGTACTTC. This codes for CASSLKQETQYF.

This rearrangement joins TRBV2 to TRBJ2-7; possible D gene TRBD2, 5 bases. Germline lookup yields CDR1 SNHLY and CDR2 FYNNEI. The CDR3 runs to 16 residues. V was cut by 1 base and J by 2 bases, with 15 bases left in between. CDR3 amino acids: CASSEELAEGAYEQYF. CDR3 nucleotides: TGTGCCAGCAGTGAAGAACTGGCCGAGGGCGCCTACGAGCAGTACTTC.

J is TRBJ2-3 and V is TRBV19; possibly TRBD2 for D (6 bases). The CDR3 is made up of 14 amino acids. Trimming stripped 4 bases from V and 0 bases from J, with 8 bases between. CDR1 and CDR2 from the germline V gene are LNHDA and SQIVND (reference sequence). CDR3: CASSTSASTDTQYF. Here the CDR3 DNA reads TGTGCCAGTAGTACTAGCGCTAGCACAGATACGCAGTATTTT.

CDR3 sequence: CASSSEPKNIQYF. The DNA for the CDR3 is TGTGCCAGCAGCAGCGAGCCCAAAAACATTCAGTACTTC. J is TRBJ2-4 and V is TRBV6-1; no reliable D call. Germline-derived CDR1 and CDR2 are MNHNS and SASEGT. V dropped 6 bases and J dropped 2 bases, with 8 bases sitting between them. The CDR3 is 13 amino acids.

The CDR3 reads CTSSLSSGISYEQYF. The CDR3 DNA is TGCACCAGCAGCCTTTCTAGCGGGATCTCCTACGAGCAGTACTTC. This rearrangement joins TRBV1 to TRBJ2-7; TRBD2, the D gene given by the table, was not confirmed from the DNA. TRBV1 is described as a pseudogene. This CDR3 has 15 residues.